This is a list of T cell receptor beta chains from one sample in a study of blood T cell repertoires in COVID-19. TCRdb's copy holds only in-frame clones and misses some; the assay was immunoSEQ multiplex PCR. This table holds some 320,000 clones, around 87% found once. The sequenced sample consisted of peripheral blood. The receptors come from a woman between 50 and 59 years old who had recovered from COVID-19. The CDR3 runs from the conserved cysteine through the conserved F or W. D genes are given only for firm matches. Clone sizes are given selectively: once, few, many, or a class where the clone is expanded.

d_call: -; j_call: TRBJ1-4; clone_size: -; v_call: TRBV5-1; cdr3_aa: CASSIGGSNEKLFF; cdr3_nt: TGCGCCAGCAGCATTGGGGGGTCTAATGAAAAACTGTTTTTT
d_call: -; j_call: TRBJ2-1; clone_size: -; v_call: TRBV11-2; cdr3_aa: CASSHRVGEQFF; cdr3_nt: TGTGCCAGCAGCCACAGGGTGGGTGAGCAGTTCTTC
d_call: -; j_call: TRBJ2-3; clone_size: -; v_call: TRBV7-2; cdr3_aa: CASSFPPFDTQYF; cdr3_nt: TGTGCCAGCAGCTTCCCCCCGTTTGATACGCAGTATTTT
d_call: TRBD2; j_call: TRBJ2-3; clone_size: -; v_call: TRBV4-3; cdr3_aa: CASSQDFSLAGALGTDTQYF; cdr3_nt: TGCGCCAGCAGCCAAGATTTCTCCCTAGCGGGAGCGTTAGGCACAGATACGCAGTATTTT
d_call: -; j_call: TRBJ2-5; clone_size: -; v_call: TRBV4-1; cdr3_aa: CASSFNIATQETQYF; cdr3_nt: TGCGCCAGCAGCTTTAATATAGCGACCCAAGAGACCCAGTACTTC
d_call: -; j_call: TRBJ1-1; clone_size: -; v_call: TRBV2; cdr3_aa: CASSVVEGYTEAFF; cdr3_nt: TGTGCCAGCAGTGTTGTTGAGGGATACACTGAAGCTTTCTTT
d_call: -; j_call: TRBJ2-7; clone_size: once; v_call: TRBV13; cdr3_aa: CASRSAGTNKGEQYF; cdr3_nt: TGTGCCAGCCGTTCAGCCGGGACAAACAAGGGAGAGCAGTACTTC
d_call: TRBD1; j_call: TRBJ1-5; clone_size: -; v_call: TRBV7-9; cdr3_aa: CASSQTGGYQPQHF; cdr3_nt: TGTGCCAGCAGCCAGACAGGGGGCTATCAGCCCCAGCATTTT
d_call: TRBD1; j_call: TRBJ1-3; clone_size: -; v_call: TRBV6-6; cdr3_aa: CASSYGQASSGNTIYF; cdr3_nt: TGTGCCAGCAGTTACGGACAGGCAAGCTCTGGAAACACCATATATTTT
d_call: -; j_call: TRBJ2-7; clone_size: -; v_call: TRBV2; cdr3_aa: CASSVGSGLSYEQYF; cdr3_nt: TGTGCCAGCAGTGTCGGAAGCGGACTCTCCTACGAGCAGTACTTC
d_call: TRBD1; j_call: TRBJ2-7; clone_size: -; v_call: TRBV7-8; cdr3_aa: CASRAGGQVAYEQYF; cdr3_nt: TGTGCCAGCAGGGCAGGGGGCCAAGTCGCCTACGAGCAGTACTTC
d_call: TRBD2; j_call: TRBJ2-1; clone_size: -; v_call: TRBV14; cdr3_aa: CASSQDWTSGEQFF; cdr3_nt: TGTGCCAGCAGCCAAGACTGGACTAGCGGTGAGCAGTTCTTC
d_call: -; j_call: TRBJ2-5; clone_size: -; v_call: TRBV6-6; cdr3_aa: CASSLLEKETQYF; cdr3_nt: TGTGCCAGCAGTTTACTCGAGAAAGAGACCCAGTACTTC
d_call: -; j_call: TRBJ1-6; clone_size: -; v_call: TRBV28; cdr3_aa: CASSPARDNSPLHF; cdr3_nt: TGTGCCAGCAGTCCCGCCAGGGATAATTCACCCCTCCACTTT
d_call: TRBD1; j_call: TRBJ2-3; clone_size: -; v_call: TRBV29-1; cdr3_aa: CSVEGHRDRAPLDTQYF; cdr3_nt: TGCAGCGTTGAAGGTCATCGGGACAGGGCCCCCCTGGATACGCAGTATTTT